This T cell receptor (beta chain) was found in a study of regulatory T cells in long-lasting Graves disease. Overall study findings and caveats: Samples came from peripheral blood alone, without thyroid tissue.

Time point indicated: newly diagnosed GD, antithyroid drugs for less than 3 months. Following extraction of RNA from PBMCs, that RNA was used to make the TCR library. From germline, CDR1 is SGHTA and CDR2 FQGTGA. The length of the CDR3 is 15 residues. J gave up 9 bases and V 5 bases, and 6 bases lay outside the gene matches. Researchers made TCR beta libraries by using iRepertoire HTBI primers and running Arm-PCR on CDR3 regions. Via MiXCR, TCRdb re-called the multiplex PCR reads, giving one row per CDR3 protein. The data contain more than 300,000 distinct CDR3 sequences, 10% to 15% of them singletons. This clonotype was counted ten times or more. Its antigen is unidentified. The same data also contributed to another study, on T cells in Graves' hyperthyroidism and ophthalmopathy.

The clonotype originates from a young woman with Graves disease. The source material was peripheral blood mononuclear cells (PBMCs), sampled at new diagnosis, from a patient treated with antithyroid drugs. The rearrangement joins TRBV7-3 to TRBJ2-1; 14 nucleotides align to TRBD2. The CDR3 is CASSDNGLAGGEQFF. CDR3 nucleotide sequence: TGTGCCAGCAGCGATAACGGACTAGCGGGAGGTGAGCAGTTCTTC.